Below, 15 T cell receptor beta chains from the same sample are listed, as sequenced in a study of blood T cell repertoires in COVID-19 (dated by TCRdb to about 2020). Libraries were prepared through the immunoSEQ multiplex PCR assay. TCRdb took this table from immuneACCESS and kept in-frame rearrangements with V and J called. Such tables lack part of the clones; where checked against another copy, unresolved V genes explain under half of the gap, and the rest is unexplained. The sample table holds around 390,000 clones, of which more than 75% were seen once. Together, the top ten hold roughly a tenth of the sample. The sample comprised PBMCs or T cells enriched from blood (not recorded which). These receptors were collected from a woman in her forties or fifties who had recovered from COVID-19.

Regarding this clone: This may come from a read error, since a much larger clone is one base off. The CDR3: CAWRQSNTEAFF. CDR3 sequence (DNA): TGTGCCTGGAGGCAGTCGAACACTGAAGCTTTCTTT. The chain has TRBV30 and TRBJ1-1, with unresolved D. The CDR3 sequence is 12 residues long. Germline lookup yields CDR1 GTSNPN and CDR2 SVGIG (reference sequence). The V end lost 3 bases, the J end lost 1 base, and 6 bases lay between the germline ends.

The chain employs TRBV13 and TRBJ2-1; 8 bases fit TRBD2. The germline V gene encodes CDR1 PRHDT and CDR2 FYEKMQ (reference sequence). J gave up 8 bases and V 0 bases, and 9 bases lay outside the gene matches. This CDR3 is 16 amino acids long. This CDR3 is CASSLGPGGAVYEQFF. DNA for the CDR3: TGTGCCAGCAGCTTAGGGCCCGGGGGGGCCGTCTATGAGCAGTTCTTC. Full variable domain (remainder filled in from reference TRBV13 and TRBJ2-1): AAGVIQSPRHLIKEKRETATLKCYPIPRHDTVYWYQQGPGQDPQFLISFYEKMQSDKGSIPDRFSAQQFSDYHSELNMSSLELGDSALYFCASSLGPGGAVYEQFFGPGTRLTVL.

The V call is TRBV5-5, the J call TRBJ1-2; tentative D call: TRBD1 (6 bases). There are 13 residues in the CDR3. The V and J ends lost 6 bases and 7 bases respectively, with 16 bases between them. Germline V CDR1 and CDR2: SGHKS, YYEKEE (reference sequence). The CDR3 region has the DNA TGTGCCAGCACCTCGGGGGGGGCGGTTGGCTACACCTTC. This sequence encodes CASTSGGAVGYTF.

Here the CDR3 reads CASSPRTGGDGYTF. Written as DNA, the CDR3 is TGCGCCAGCAGCCCCCGAACAGGGGGCGATGGCTACACCTTC. The chain has TRBV5-1 and TRBJ1-2, with 9 bases matching TRBD1. Looked up from germline, CDR1 is SGHRS and CDR2 is YFSETQ. V trimming: 4 bases; J trimming: 6 bases; junction bases outside the gene matches: 7. CDR3 length: 14 residues.

This chain links TRBV28 with TRBJ1-4; D not resolved. The CDR3 extends over 17 amino acids. Germline V gene sequence: CDR1 MDHEN, CDR2 SYDVKM. V lost 3 bases and J 5 bases, leaving 19 bases between the germline ends. The CDR3 reads CASSFTFPAVPNEKLFF. Here the CDR3 DNA reads TGTGCCAGCAGTTTCACCTTTCCGGCGGTGCCGAATGAAAAACTGTTTTTT.

This chain links TRBV4-1 with TRBJ2-3; no reliable D call. CDR1 is MGHRA, CDR2 YSYEKL, per germline. V was cut by 8 bases and J by 0 bases, with 12 bases left in between. The length of the CDR3 is 14 residues. This CDR3 is CASCPTLSTDTQYF. CDR3 bases: TGCGCCAGCTGCCCGACTCTAAGCACAGATACGCAGTATTTT.

The V call is TRBV7-8, the J call TRBJ1-2; 9 bases match TRBD1. CDR1 and CDR2 (germline): SGHVS, FQNEAQ. CDR3 length: 17 residues. Germline trimming cut 0 bases from V and 8 bases from J; bases unmatched to any gene: 13. The CDR3 region is CASSLALTGGPRLGYTF. CDR3 nucleotides: TGTGCCAGCAGCTTAGCACTTACAGGGGGCCCACGGCTCGGCTACACCTTC.

V is TRBV18 and J is TRBJ1-1; D remains unclear. Germline V gene lookup returns CDR1 KGHSH and CDR2 LQKENI. V was cut by 3 bases and J by 6 bases, with 26 bases left in between. The CDR3 runs to 18 residues. The CDR3 coding sequence is TGTGCCAGCTCACCCGGACCGGGCCGGGGAGGTTTTTACGCTGAAGCTTTCTTT. Translation: CASSPGPGRGGFYAEAFF.

The chain combines TRBV18 with TRBJ2-1; TRBD1 aligns across 7 bases. V trimming: 3 bases; J trimming: 3 bases; junction bases outside the gene matches: 5. CDR1 KGHSH and CDR2 LQKENI come from the germline V gene. The CDR3 sequence is 15 residues long. The CDR3 nucleotides read TGTGCCAGCTCACCTGGCTGGACAGGCTACAATGAGCAGTTCTTC. It translates to CASSPGWTGYNEQFF.

V is TRBV5-6 and J is TRBJ2-1; 12 bases match TRBD1. The V segment lost 4 bases and the J segment 8 bases; nucleotides outside the gene matches: 7. CDR3 length: 15 residues. Germline loops: CDR1 SGHDT, CDR2 YYEEEE. CDR3 DNA sequence: TGTGCCAGCAGCCTCGGGACAGGGGGCGGGTATGAGCAGTTCTTC. It codes for CASSLGTGGGYEQFF.

The CDR3 here is CASSLAGQVMNTEAFF. CDR3 DNA sequence: TGTGCCAGCAGCTTAGCGGGACAGGTCATGAACACTGAAGCTTTCTTT. This chain joins TRBV11-2 and TRBJ1-1; TRBD1 aligns across 8 bases. The junction had 4 bases not matched to a gene; V was cut back by 1 base and J by 0 bases. Germline assignment: CDR1 SGHAT and CDR2 FQNNGV. This CDR3 has 16 amino acids.

The genes are TRBV20-1 and TRBJ1-2; D ambiguous. Germline V lookup: CDR1 DFQATT, CDR2 SNEGSKA (reference sequence). The CDR3 length is 10 residues. Trimming took off 2 bases at V and 8 bases at J, with 6 bases between the two ends. For the CDR3, the DNA is TGCAGTGCTAGAATGCGGGGCTACACCTTC. Translating it yields CSARMRGYTF.

This chain uses TRBV9 with TRBJ1-5; 7 nucleotides match TRBD1. The trim removed 1 base at V and 4 bases at J, leaving 5 bases unmatched. This CDR3 is 15 amino acids long. Germline V gene sequence: CDR1 SGDLS, CDR2 YYNGEE. The CDR3 DNA sequence: TGTGCCAGCAGCGTATTGGGACAGTCAAATCAGCCCCAGCATTTT. Protein sequence: CASSVLGQSNQPQHF.

V gene TRBV5-1 combines with J gene TRBJ1-3; perhaps TRBD1 as D (6 bases). CDR1 SGHRS and CDR2 YFSETQ come from the germline V gene. The V end was cut by 3 bases, the J end by 2 bases, with 12 bases between. The CDR3 is made up of 15 amino acids. The CDR3 bases are TGCGCCAGCAGCTCAGGTTCAGGGGCTGGAAACACCATATATTTT. Translation: CASSSGSGAGNTIYF.

The chain links TRBV7-9 to TRBJ2-1, with 8 positions matching TRBD1. The CDR3 covers 13 residues. Germline V gene sequence: CDR1 SEHNR, CDR2 FQNEAQ (reference sequence). V was clipped by 5 bases and J by 15 bases; unmatched bases: 12. The CDR3 sequence: CASSPTGAGGGFF. CDR3 coding DNA: TGTGCCAGCAGCCCCACCGGGGCAGGGGGCGGGTTCTTC.